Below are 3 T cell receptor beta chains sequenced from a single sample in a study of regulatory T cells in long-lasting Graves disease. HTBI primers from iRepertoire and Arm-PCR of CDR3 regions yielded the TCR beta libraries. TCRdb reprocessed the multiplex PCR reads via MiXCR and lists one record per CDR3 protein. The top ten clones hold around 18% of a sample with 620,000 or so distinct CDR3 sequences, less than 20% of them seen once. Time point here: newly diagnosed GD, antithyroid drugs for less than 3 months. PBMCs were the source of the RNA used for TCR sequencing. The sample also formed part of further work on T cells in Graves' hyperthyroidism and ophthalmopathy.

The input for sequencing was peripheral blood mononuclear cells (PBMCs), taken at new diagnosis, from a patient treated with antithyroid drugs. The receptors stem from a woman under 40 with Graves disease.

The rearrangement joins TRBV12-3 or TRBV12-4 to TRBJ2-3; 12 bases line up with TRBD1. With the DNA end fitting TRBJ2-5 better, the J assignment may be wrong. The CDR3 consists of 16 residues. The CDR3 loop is CASRSTGTGGGETQYF. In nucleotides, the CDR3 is TGTGCCAGCAGGTCCACCGGGACAGGGGGCGGAGAGACCCAGTACTTC.

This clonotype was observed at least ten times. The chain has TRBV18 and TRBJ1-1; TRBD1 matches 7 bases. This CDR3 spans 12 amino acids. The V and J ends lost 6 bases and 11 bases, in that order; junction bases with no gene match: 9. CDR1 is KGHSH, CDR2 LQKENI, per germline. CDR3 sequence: CASSPTGEDAFF. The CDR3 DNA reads TGTGCCAGCTCTCCTACAGGGGAGGATGCTTTCTTT. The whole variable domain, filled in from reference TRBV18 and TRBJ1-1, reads NAGVMQNPRHLVRRRGQEARLRCSPMKGHSHVYWYRQLPEEGLKFMVYLQKENIIDESGMPKERFSAEFPKEGPSILRIQQVVRGDSAAYFCASSPTGEDAFFGQGTRLTVV.

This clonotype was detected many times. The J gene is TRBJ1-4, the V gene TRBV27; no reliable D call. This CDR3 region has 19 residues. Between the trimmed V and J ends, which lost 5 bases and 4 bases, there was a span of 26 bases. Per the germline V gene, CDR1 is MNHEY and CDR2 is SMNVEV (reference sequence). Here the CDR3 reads CASSPRLGSNGFGNEKLFF. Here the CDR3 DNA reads TGTGCCAGCAGTCCCCGCCTCGGTTCGAATGGGTTCGGTAATGAAAAACTGTTTTTT.